Listed below are T cell receptor beta chains from one sample, sequenced in a study of blood T cell repertoires in COVID-19. Generated by immunoSEQ multiplex PCR, the TCRdb table keeps only in-frame clones and is missing some. The sample contains roughly 200,000 clones, roughly 78% of which appear only once. The sequenced sample was peripheral blood. The origin of the receptors is a woman of 80 years or more with active or convalescent COVID-19. Both conserved end residues are part of each CDR3. Fields, in order: CDR3 DNA, CDR3 protein, V gene, clone size, D gene, J gene. D genes are given only for firm matches. Expanded clones are given a class, and other clones once, few, many or no size at all.

TGCGCCAGCAGCCAAGGGCTAGCGGGGGCGGAGACCCAGTACTTC	CASSQGLAGAETQYF	TRBV4-3	NA	TRBD2	TRBJ2-5
TGTGCCAGCAGCGGAACAGGGGACACTGAAGCTTTCTTT	CASSGTGDTEAFF	TRBV5-6	NA	TRBD1	TRBJ1-1
TGTGCCAGCAGAGAGGACAGGGGCTACGAGCAGTACTTC	CASREDRGYEQYF	TRBV28	NA	TRBD1	TRBJ2-7
TGCAGCGTGGGCCTCTTAGATACGCAGTATTTT	CSVGLLDTQYF	TRBV29-1	NA	NA	TRBJ2-3
TGCGCCAGCAGCCAGGCGGGGGACCCCTCCGGGGAGCTGTTTTTT	CASSQAGDPSGELFF	TRBV10-2	few	TRBD2	TRBJ2-2
TGCGCCAGCAGCCGGTCGCACAACTCCTACAATGAGCAGTTCTTC	CASSRSHNSYNEQFF	TRBV4-1	NA	NA	TRBJ2-1
TGTGCCAGCAGCACGGACAGGGCCCAGCCCCAGCATTTT	CASSTDRAQPQHF	TRBV5-4	NA	TRBD1	TRBJ1-5
TGCGCCAGCAGCCAACAGGACACGTATAATTCACCCCTCCACTTT	CASSQQDTYNSPLHF	TRBV4-1	NA	NA	TRBJ1-6
TGTGCCAGCAGTTTGGGGGCAGCTAATGGCTACACCTTC	CASSLGAANGYTF	TRBV28	NA	NA	TRBJ1-2
TGTGCCAGCACCCCGTGGGGGGGCCCGGGGACCGGGGAGCTGTTTTTT	CASTPWGGPGTGELFF	TRBV7-2	NA	NA	TRBJ2-2
TGCAGCATAGCGGGGTCTGGAAACACCATATATTTT	CSIAGSGNTIYF	TRBV29-1	few	NA	TRBJ1-3
TGTGCCAGCAGCCACGGGACAGGGCCCTCCTCTGGAAACACCATATATTTT	CASSHGTGPSSGNTIYF	TRBV3-1/TRBV3-2	NA	TRBD1	TRBJ1-3
TGTGCCAGCAGTTACAGGGGTATCGACGAGCAGTACTTC	CASSYRGIDEQYF	TRBV6-6	few	NA	TRBJ2-7
TGTGCCAGTGGGCGGAGGTATGGCTACACCTTC	CASGRRYGYTF	TRBV27	NA	NA	TRBJ1-2
TGTGCCACCAGCAGAGATGGGGCAGTCATGAACACTGAAGCTTTCTTT	CATSRDGAVMNTEAFF	TRBV15	few	NA	TRBJ1-1
TGCGCCAGCAGCTTGGAGTGGCTAGCGGTGAACACCGGGGAGCTGTTTTTT	CASSLEWLAVNTGELFF	TRBV5-1	NA	TRBD2	TRBJ2-2
TGTGCCAGCAGCCGACAGGGGGCAAGCGAGCAGTACTTC	CASSRQGASEQYF	TRBV4-2	NA	TRBD1	TRBJ2-7
TGCAGCGTGGACACTTCTGGGGCCAACGTCCTGACTTTC	CSVDTSGANVLTF	TRBV29-1	once	NA	TRBJ2-6
TGCAGTGCTAGTAATAGCGGGGGGGCCGGGGAGACCCAGTACTTC	CSASNSGGAGETQYF	TRBV20-1	NA	TRBD2	TRBJ2-5
TGTGCCAGCAGCTTTCTGACTAGCGGCCAAGAGACCCAGTACTTC	CASSFLTSGQETQYF	TRBV5-4	NA	TRBD2	TRBJ2-5
TGTGCCAGCAGAGTGGAAAGGGGCCGCGGCACTGAAGCTTTCTTT	CASRVERGRGTEAFF	TRBV2	few	NA	TRBJ1-1
TGTGCCAGCAGCACTTACTCGGACAGGGGGCTAGGCTACACCTTC	CASSTYSDRGLGYTF	TRBV7-9	NA	TRBD1	TRBJ1-2
TGTGCCAGCAGCCAGGGGGCAGGGGCCCTATTGAAGGACTTC	CASSQGAGALLKDF	TRBV4-2	NA	NA	TRBJ2-7
TGCAGTGCTAGTGAGACAGCTGGAAACACCATATATTTT	CSASETAGNTIYF	TRBV20-1	once	NA	TRBJ1-3
TGTGCCAGCAGCGGGGTACAGGGAGGCAATCAGCCCCAGCATTTT	CASSGVQGGNQPQHF	TRBV27	NA	NA	TRBJ1-5
TGTGCCAGCAGCTCCGGGACAGGGAGCTCTGGGGCCAACGTCCTGACTTTC	CASSSGTGSSGANVLTF	TRBV13	once	TRBD1	TRBJ2-6
TGTGCCAGTAGTGCCATGACAGGGGGCGGCTACACCTTC	CASSAMTGGGYTF	TRBV19	NA	TRBD1	TRBJ1-2
TGTGCCAGTAGTAGGGGACAGGGAGGGGACGGCTACACCTTC	CASSRGQGGDGYTF	TRBV19	once	TRBD1	TRBJ1-2
TGCGCCAGCAGCCTAACTAGCGGGGGGGCTTGGGATGAGCAGTTCTTC	CASSLTSGGAWDEQFF	TRBV4-1	NA	TRBD2	TRBJ2-1
TGTGCCAGCAGTAAGACAGGCCCCTTAACCTACGAGCAGTACTTC	CASSKTGPLTYEQYF	TRBV28	NA	NA	TRBJ2-7
TGTGCCAGCAGCAGAGAACAGGATCCTCCGAGCAATCAGCCCCAGCATTTT	CASSREQDPPSNQPQHF	TRBV21-1	NA	NA	TRBJ1-5
TGTGCCAGCAGTCCCTCTAACTATGGCTACACCTTC	CASSPSNYGYTF	TRBV28	NA	NA	TRBJ1-2
TGTGCCAGCTCACCAGTTCAGGACAGTGAAGCTTTCTTT	CASSPVQDSEAFF	TRBV18	NA	NA	TRBJ1-1
TGTGCCAGCAGCTTTTATCGGGGGGTCATCACAGATACGCAGTATTTT	CASSFYRGVITDTQYF	TRBV5-4	NA	TRBD2	TRBJ2-3
TGTGCCATCAGTGCAGGGGGACGGGCAACTAATGAAAAACTGTTTTTT	CAISAGGRATNEKLFF	TRBV10-3	NA	TRBD1	TRBJ1-4
TGTGCCATCAGTGTCTCTAGCGGGGAAACCTACGAGCAGTACTTC	CAISVSSGETYEQYF	TRBV10-3	NA	TRBD2	TRBJ2-7
TGTGCCAGCAGTTATAGTCGGGACAGCTATGGCTACACCTTC	CASSYSRDSYGYTF	TRBV6-5	once	TRBD1	TRBJ1-2
TGTGCCAGCAGCTTAGGTCCCACCTACGAGCAGTACTTC	CASSLGPTYEQYF	TRBV11-2	NA	NA	TRBJ2-7
TGCGCCAGCAGCCTCTCCTTTGGAGGACTTTCTGGAAACACCATATATTTT	CASSLSFGGLSGNTIYF	TRBV4-3	once	NA	TRBJ1-3
TGTGCCAGCAGCCCCGGGACAGGTAACAATGAGCAGTTCTTC	CASSPGTGNNEQFF	TRBV7-3	NA	TRBD1	TRBJ2-1
TGTGCCAGCAGTTCCCCATGGACAGAACCTATTCGTGGCTACACCTTC	CASSSPWTEPIRGYTF	TRBV28	NA	NA	TRBJ1-2
TGTGCCACCCCTTGGGACAGAGACAATGAAAAACTGTTTTTT	CATPWDRDNEKLFF	TRBV2	NA	TRBD1	TRBJ1-4
TGTGCCAGCAGCCTAGCCGGGAGGGGGAAGAAGGAGCAGTACTTC	CASSLAGRGKKEQYF	TRBV5-4	NA	TRBD2	TRBJ2-7
TGTGCCAGCAGTGCTTGGGGGGACAGGGACTATGGCTACACCTTC	CASSAWGDRDYGYTF	TRBV28	NA	TRBD1	TRBJ1-2
TGTGCCAGCAGCCAAGTAGCGGGGGGGCCCTACGAGCAGTACTTC	CASSQVAGGPYEQYF	TRBV3-1/TRBV3-2	few	TRBD2	TRBJ2-7
TGTGCCAGCATCCGGGACTTAAGCTCCTACGAGCAGTACTTC	CASIRDLSSYEQYF	TRBV2	NA	NA	TRBJ2-7